This T cell receptor beta chain originates from a study of spatial heterogeneity in lung cancer. Across the study: Where they were available, follow-up PBMC samples were sequenced, at a median of around 26 months after resection. The average count in raw reads for each unique TCR and UMI combination exceeded 8.5 appearances.

The time point is: blood at routine non-recurrence follow-up after resection. Material for sequencing was whole RNA from tumor, nontumor lung or frozen PBMC, left unsorted. TCRdb redid the calling of the 5' RACE reads with MiXCR, one entry per CDR3 protein. The table lists fewer than 45,000 distinct CDR3 sequences, 8% to 11% of them singletons. V lost 5 bases and J lost 0; bases outside the gene matches: 4. Germline lookup yields CDR1 SGHTA and CDR2 FQGTGA. CDR3 size: 15 residues. The sequencing used PBMCs, collected at follow-up. The chain joins TRBV7-3 to TRBJ1-1; 9 bases map to TRBD1. The TCR originated in a female donor with early-stage non-small cell lung cancer. The CDR3 DNA follows: TGTGCCAGCAGCCCACAGGGGGCCATGAACACTGAAGCTTTCTTT. Translated, it gives CASSPQGAMNTEAFF.